What follows are 23 T cell receptor beta chains derived from one specimen sequenced in a study of blood T cells in healthy people across ages (dated by TCRdb to between 2014 and 2017). Library prep was done by 5' RACE. Sequencer: Illumina HiSeq 2500. The second PCR ran for about 7 to 11 cycles and used a J-beta primer mix along with a sample-barcoded 5' primer. TCRdb trimmed public reads at Q25 via fastp, called clones via MiXCR and kept in-frame beta chains. Rows matching on CDR3 protein sequence are summarized as one entry with the most common DNA and genes. The sample profile shows 1,100,000 or so distinct CDR3 sequences; around 45% of them were found once. Of the sample, approximately 17% falls within the top ten clones. Source material: blood. The receptors come from a woman aged 60-75 years in good health.

This clonotype was counted only a few times. The chain couples TRBV7-6 to TRBJ2-5, with D unresolved. The CDR3 covers 15 residues. Trimming cost V 5 bases and J 3 bases, with 16 bases left between them. Germline lookup yields CDR1 SGHVS and CDR2 FNYEAQ. The CDR3 here is CASSARPTRKETQYF. In DNA form, the CDR3 reads TGTGCCAGCAGCGCCCGACCGACCCGAAAAGAGACCCAGTACTTC.

This clonotype was seen a few times. This chain joins TRBV6-4 and TRBJ2-7, with TRBD1 identical over 7 bases. Trimming at V came to 8 bases and at J to 2 bases, leaving 21 bases not matched to a gene. The CDR3 runs to 18 residues. Germline assignment: CDR1 MRHNA and CDR2 SNTAGT. CDR3 loop: CASCRDRLPSFGTYEQYF. The CDR3 DNA is TGTGCCAGCTGCCGGGACAGACTACCTTCCTTTGGCACCTACGAGCAGTACTTC.

This sequence joins TRBV2 and TRBJ2-3, with D unclear. Trimming removed 7 bases at V and 3 bases at J, with 11 bases between. The CDR3 length is 13 residues. Germline assignment: CDR1 SNHLY and CDR2 FYNNEI. The CDR3 region has the DNA TGTGCCAGCAAGGCGCTTCGTACAGATACGCAGTATTTT. Its translation is CASKALRTDTQYF.

The chain links TRBV11-1 to TRBJ2-7; tentatively, D is TRBD2 (5 bases). The CDR3 has 15 amino acids. V lost 0 bases and J lost 2, with 11 bases in between. Germline V lookup: CDR1 SGHAT, CDR2 FQDESV (reference sequence). The CDR3 reads CASSLAGERPYEQYF. DNA of the CDR3: TGTGCCAGCAGCTTAGCCGGGGAGCGACCCTACGAGCAGTACTTC. Complete variable domain (other parts from reference TRBV11-1 and TRBJ2-7): EAEVAQSPRYKITEKSQAVAFWCDPISGHATLYWYRQILGQGPELLVQFQDESVVDDSQLPKDRFSAERLKGVDSTLKIQPAELGDSAMYLCASSLAGERPYEQYFGPGTRLTVT.

This clonotype was found a few times. This sequence joins TRBV7-7 and TRBJ2-5; possible D gene TRBD2, 7 bases. CDR1 is SSHAT and CDR2 is FNYEAQ in the germline V gene (reference sequence). The CDR3 contains 17 residues. The V end lost 1 base, the J end lost 2 bases, and 17 bases lay between the germline ends. Written as DNA, the CDR3 is TGTGCCAGCAGCTTAGAAGGGGGGGCAGCAGCTCAAGAGACCCAGTACTTC. Protein: CASSLEGGAAAQETQYF.

About this clonotype: This may be a read error, as it is one base from a much larger clone. The chain has TRBV28 and TRBJ2-1; the D gene is possibly TRBD2 (6 bases). The DNA matches TRBJ2-7 better at its end, which makes the J call doubtful. The germline V gene encodes CDR1 MDHEN and CDR2 SYDVKM. The length of the CDR3 is 15 residues. In nucleotides, the CDR3 is TGTGCCAGCCGGCGGGGACTCAGCTCCTACAATGAGCAGTACTTC. Translated, it gives CASRRGLSSYNEQYF.

The chain recombines TRBV4-1 with TRBJ2-7; possibly TRBD2 for D (5 bases). Per the germline V gene, CDR1 is MGHRA and CDR2 is YSYEKL. CDR3 size: 15 residues. Trimming removed 1 base at V and 7 bases at J, with 17 bases between. CDR3 bases: TGCGCCAGCAGCCAAGGTCATGCTAGCCCCTGGGAGCAGTACTTC. Its protein product is CASSQGHASPWEQYF.

This chain links TRBV5-1 with TRBJ1-1; possible D gene TRBD1, 6 bases. Germline-derived CDR1 and CDR2 are SGHRS and YFSETQ. V dropped 2 bases and J dropped 2 bases, with 10 bases sitting between them. There are 14 residues in the CDR3. The CDR3 loop reads CASSFPDRNTEAFF. CDR3 coding DNA: TGCGCCAGCAGCTTCCCGGACAGAAACACTGAAGCTTTCTTT.

The table lists this clonotype with a few counts. The rearrangement uses TRBV5-1 and TRBJ1-1; no definite D call. The V and J ends lost 4 bases and 5 bases respectively, with 6 bases between them. The CDR3 extends over 11 amino acids. Germline V CDR1 and CDR2: SGHRS, YFSETQ. The DNA for the CDR3 is TGCGCCAGCAGCACGGGTACTGAAGCTTTCTTT. This translates into CASSTGTEAFF. Combining the CDR3 with reference TRBV5-1 and TRBJ1-1 gives the whole variable domain KAGVTQTPRYLIKTRGQQVTLSCSPISGHRSVSWYQQTPGQGLQFLFEYFSETQRNKGNFPGRFSGRQFSNSRSEMNVSTLELGDSALYLCASSTGTEAFFGQGTRLTVV.

This chain links TRBV7-9 with TRBJ2-1, with TRBD2 matching 11 bases. With 3 bases clipped from V and 6 bases from J, the junction kept 7 bases outside the gene matches. CDR3 length: 16 amino acids. Germline-derived CDR1 and CDR2 are SEHNR and FQNEAQ (reference sequence). The CDR3 nucleotides are TGTGCCAGCAGCTTGAAGACTAGCGGGAAAGGCAATGAGCAGTTCTTC. The encoded protein is CASSLKTSGKGNEQFF.

This clonotype was detected only a few times. This chain uses TRBV27 with TRBJ2-4, with D perhaps TRBD2 (6 bases). The germline V gene has CDR1 MNHEY and CDR2 SMNVEV (reference sequence). V was clipped by 6 bases and J by 9 bases, with 24 bases between them. The CDR3 runs 16 residues. This CDR3 reads CASRPISGGRLVIQYF. The CDR3, as DNA: TGTGCCAGCAGACCGATTAGCGGTGGGAGACTCGTCATTCAGTACTTC.

CDR3 loop: CATSDTLTSGVYNEQFF. For the CDR3, the DNA is TGTGCCACCAGTGATACCCTGACTAGCGGGGTCTACAATGAGCAGTTCTTC. The chain links TRBV24-1 to TRBJ2-1, with 11 bases identical to TRBD2. Germline trimming cut 3 bases from V and 3 bases from J; bases unmatched to any gene: 6. The CDR3 is 17 amino acids. Looked up from germline, CDR1 is KGHDR and CDR2 is SFDVKD.

A remark on this clonotype: A much larger clone is a single base away; this may be a read error. The chain recombines TRBV20-1 with TRBJ2-1; D remains ambiguous. Trimming stripped 7 bases from V and 6 bases from J, with 10 bases between. The CDR3 runs to 11 residues. The V gene's germline CDR1 is DFQATT and CDR2 SNEGSKA (reference sequence). As DNA, the CDR3 is TGCAGTGGAGAGTGGGGCAATGAGCAGTTCTTC. This translates into CSGEWGNEQFF.

The chain uses TRBV10-3 and TRBJ1-5; D gene ambiguous. Germline CDR1 and CDR2: ENHRY and SYGVKD. The ends were cut back, 2 bases at V and 4 bases at J, with 6 bases in the middle. The CDR3 is 13 residues long. CDR3 sequence reads: CAISERTNQPQHF. The CDR3 DNA reads TGTGCCATCAGTGAGAGGACTAATCAGCCCCAGCATTTT.

This clonotype was picked up one time. J is TRBJ1-2 and V is TRBV27; possible D gene TRBD1, 5 bases. There are 14 residues in the CDR3. V was clipped by 2 bases and J by 8 bases, with 15 bases between them. Germline CDR1 MNHEY, CDR2 SMNVEV (reference sequence). The CDR3 DNA is TGTGCCAGCAGTTTAAAGGGGCAGGCATTGGGCTACACCTTC. Translation: CASSLKGQALGYTF.

This chain uses TRBV14 with TRBJ2-1; the D is unclear. V was cut by 5 bases and J by 8 bases, with 7 bases left in between. The germline V gene has CDR1 SGHDN and CDR2 FVKESK. The CDR3 extends over 11 amino acids. CDR3 sequence (DNA): TGTGCCAGCAGCATAGGGCATGAGCAGTTCTTC. This encodes CASSIGHEQFF.

V gene TRBV9 combines with J gene TRBJ1-4; tentatively, D is TRBD1 (5 bases). V lost 0 bases and J 7 bases, leaving 16 bases between the germline ends. The CDR3 runs to 16 residues. CDR1 is SGDLS, CDR2 YYNGEE, per germline. The CDR3 nucleotides are TGTGCCAGCAGCGTAGGAGGAAGGGGCAGGCGTGAAAAACTGTTTTTT. This sequence encodes CASSVGGRGRREKLFF.

This clonotype has only a few counts. V gene TRBV4-1 combines with J gene TRBJ2-3; 9 bases match TRBD2. In germline, CDR1 is MGHRA, CDR2 YSYEKL. V lost 1 base and J lost 4; bases outside the gene matches: 6. The CDR3 contains 16 residues. CDR3 protein: CASSQALAGWADTQYF. CDR3 bases: TGCGCCAGCAGCCAAGCTCTAGCGGGATGGGCAGATACGCAGTATTTT.

The J gene is TRBJ2-1, the V gene TRBV7-2; D may be TRBD2 (6 bases). The V gene lost 1 base and the J gene lost 11 bases, with 15 bases spanning the gap. This CDR3 is 14 amino acids long. Germline CDR1 and CDR2: SGHTA and FQGNSA. CDR3 DNA: TGTGCCAGCAGCTTAGAAGGCGGGACTTATAAGCAGTTCTTC. The encoded protein is CASSLEGGTYKQFF.

This chain links TRBV4-2 with TRBJ2-7; 11 bases fit TRBD1. Germline V lookup: CDR1 LGHNA, CDR2 YNFKEQ. This CDR3 region has 17 residues. J lost 1 base, V lost 0 bases, and 5 bases had no gene match. CDR3 coding DNA: TGTGCCAGCAGCCAAGAGGGGGGACAGGGGGATTCCTACGAGCAGTACTTC. Protein sequence: CASSQEGGQGDSYEQYF.

This clonotype was detected a few times. The chain recombines TRBV5-4 with TRBJ2-7; D call uncertain. The length of the CDR3 is 14 residues. Trimming stripped 2 bases from V and 0 bases from J, with 9 bases between. The germline CDR1 and CDR2 sequences are SGHNT and YYREEE (reference sequence). The CDR3: CASSLSTYSYEQYF. CDR3 DNA sequence: TGTGCCAGCAGCTTAAGCACCTACTCCTACGAGCAGTACTTC.

The rearrangement joins TRBV15 to TRBJ2-7; TRBD1 matches 7 bases. The germline V gene encodes CDR1 LNHNV and CDR2 YYDKDF (reference sequence). After removal of 5 bases from V and 9 bases from J, the junction contained 7 bases not matched to a gene. This CDR3 has 12 residues. The CDR3 here is CATSVTGTTQYF. The CDR3 nucleotides are TGTGCCACCAGCGTGACAGGGACAACGCAGTACTTC.

The chain has TRBV29-1 and TRBJ2-1; 7 bases line up with TRBD2. V was pared by 3 bases and J by 7 bases, with 9 bases of the junction left unmatched. CDR1 and CDR2 (germline): SQVTM, ANQGSEA. The CDR3 extends over 14 amino acids. Written as DNA, the CDR3 is TGCAGCGTTGACGAGGCGGGAGTCATGAATGAGCAGTTCTTC. Translating gives CSVDEAGVMNEQFF.